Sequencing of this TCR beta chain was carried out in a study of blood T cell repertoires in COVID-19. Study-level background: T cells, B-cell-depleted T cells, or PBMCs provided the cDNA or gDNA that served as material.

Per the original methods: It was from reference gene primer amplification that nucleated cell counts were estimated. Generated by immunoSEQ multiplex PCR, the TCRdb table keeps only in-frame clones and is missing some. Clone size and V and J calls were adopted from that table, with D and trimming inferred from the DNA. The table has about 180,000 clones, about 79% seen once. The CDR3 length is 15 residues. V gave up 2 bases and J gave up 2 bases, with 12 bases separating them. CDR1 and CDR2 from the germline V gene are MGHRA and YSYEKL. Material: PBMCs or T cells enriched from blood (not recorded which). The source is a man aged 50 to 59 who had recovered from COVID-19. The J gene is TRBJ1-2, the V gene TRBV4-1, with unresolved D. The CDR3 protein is CASSQSVPANYGYTF. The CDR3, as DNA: TGCGCCAGCAGCCAATCAGTCCCCGCCAACTATGGCTACACCTTC.